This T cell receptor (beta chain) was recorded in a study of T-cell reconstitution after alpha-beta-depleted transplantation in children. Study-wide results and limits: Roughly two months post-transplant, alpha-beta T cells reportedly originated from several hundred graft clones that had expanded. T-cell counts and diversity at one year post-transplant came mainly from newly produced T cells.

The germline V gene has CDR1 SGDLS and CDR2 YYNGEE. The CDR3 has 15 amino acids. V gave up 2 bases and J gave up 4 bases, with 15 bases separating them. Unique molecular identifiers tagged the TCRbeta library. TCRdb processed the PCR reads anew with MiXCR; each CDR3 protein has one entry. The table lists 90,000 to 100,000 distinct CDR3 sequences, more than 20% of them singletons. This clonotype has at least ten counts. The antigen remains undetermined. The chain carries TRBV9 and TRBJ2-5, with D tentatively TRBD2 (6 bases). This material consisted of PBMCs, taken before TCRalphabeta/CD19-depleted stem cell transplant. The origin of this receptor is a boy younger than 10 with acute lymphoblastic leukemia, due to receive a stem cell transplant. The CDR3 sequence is CASSVSGGGGETQYF. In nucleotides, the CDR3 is TGTGCCAGCAGCGTTAGCGGAGGAGGTGGAGAGACCCAGTACTTC. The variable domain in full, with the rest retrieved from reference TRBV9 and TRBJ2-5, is DSGVTQTPKHLITATGQRVTLRCSPRSGDLSVYWYQQSLDQGLQFLIQYYNGEERAKGNILERFSAQQFPDLHSELNLSSLELGDSALYFCASSVSGGGGETQYFGPGTRLLVL.